The entry that follows covers one T cell receptor (beta chain) sequence. Its antigen is not known. This record comes from a study of beta chain features in type 1 diabetes. Overall study results and limits: There was a moderate but significant shortening of TCRB CDR3s in all four CD4+ subsets of Type 1 diabetes patients.

cDNA synthesis used the whole RNA isolate, giving expressed TCRB sequences. Clones were read by immunoSEQ multiplex PCR, and TCRdb kept only the in-frame ones, dropping some. The sample contains 400,000 or so clones, roughly 13% of which appear only once. V was pared by 5 bases and J by 9 bases, with 6 bases of the junction left unmatched. The CDR3 has 13 residues. Germline CDR1 SEHNR, CDR2 FQNEAQ (reference sequence). The sample taken for sequencing was naive CD4+ T cells from blood. The chain has TRBV7-9 and TRBJ2-2; 7 positions agree with TRBD1. The clonotype comes from a woman between 18 and 29 years old with type 1 diabetes. CDR3 region: CASSVQGIRELFF. CDR3 in DNA: TGTGCCAGCAGCGTACAGGGGATCAGGGAGCTGTTTTTT.